This T cell receptor (beta chain) was recovered during a study of T-cell memory formation after mild COVID-19. This clonotype has only a few counts. Antigen specificity is unknown. Per the germline V gene, CDR1 is DFQATT and CDR2 is SNEGSKA (reference sequence). V lost 3 bases and J 7 bases, leaving 10 bases between the germline ends. This CDR3 is built from 12 residues. Each CDR3 protein is one row after TCRdb ran MiXCR on the 5' RACE reads. The sample gives fewer than 650,000 distinct CDR3 sequences, approximately 15% of which show up once; roughly 7.8% is in the top ten. Notes on the study in general: Pre-infection memory carried some responding clones, suggesting that cross-reactive memory joined.

The sample taken for sequencing was PBMCs or a T cell subset sorted from them (not recorded which). The chain combines TRBV20-1 with TRBJ2-1, with D possibly matching TRBD1 (5 bases). This TCR derives from an adult woman who had mild COVID-19 (a few samples of this study predate the infection). Cell type and time point are not known. CDR3 in DNA: TGCAGTGCTAGTCTAGGGGATAATGAGCAGTTCTTC. Translating it yields CSASLGDNEQFF.